This entry features one T cell receptor (beta chain) sequence. This specimen comes from a study of T-cell reconstitution after alpha-beta-depleted transplantation in children. Trimming pared 3 bases from V and 4 bases from J, leaving 15 bases between. This CDR3 spans 15 amino acids. Germline CDR1 reads DFQATT; CDR2 reads SNEGSKA (reference sequence). Unique molecular identifiers featured in how the TCRbeta library was prepared. TCRdb re-analysed the PCR reads in MiXCR, keeping a single row per CDR3 protein. The data show about 540,000 distinct CDR3 sequences, around 19% seen once. The sample consisted of PBMCs from the stem cell graft donor, taken from the stem cell graft. This sequence was found in a human donor who donated a stem cell graft to a child with acute lymphoblastic leukemia. The chain uses TRBV20-1 and TRBJ2-2; D is possibly TRBD2 (5 bases). This CDR3 is CSASLRQRGTGELFF. The DNA for the CDR3 is TGCAGTGCTAGCCTCCGCCAACGGGGCACCGGGGAGCTGTTTTTT.